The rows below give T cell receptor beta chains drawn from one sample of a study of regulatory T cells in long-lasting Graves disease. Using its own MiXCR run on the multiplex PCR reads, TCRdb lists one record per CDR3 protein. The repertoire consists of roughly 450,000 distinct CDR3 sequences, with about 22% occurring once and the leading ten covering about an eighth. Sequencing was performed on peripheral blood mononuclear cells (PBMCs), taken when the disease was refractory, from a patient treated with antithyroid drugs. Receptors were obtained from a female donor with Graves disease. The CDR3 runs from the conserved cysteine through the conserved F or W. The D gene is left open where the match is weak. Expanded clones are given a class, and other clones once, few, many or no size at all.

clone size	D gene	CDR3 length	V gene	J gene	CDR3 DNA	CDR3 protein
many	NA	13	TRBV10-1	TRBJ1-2	TGCGCCAGCAGTGACAGGGGCGACTATGGCTACACCTTC	CASSDRGDYGYTF
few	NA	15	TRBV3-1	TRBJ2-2	TGTGCCAGCAGCCAAGGGTTTGAGGGGACCGGGGAGCTGTTTTTT	CASSQGFEGTGELFF
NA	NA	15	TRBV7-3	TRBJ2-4	TGTGCCAGCAGCTCCGGGGTCCTAGCCAAAAACATTCAGTACTTC	CASSSGVLAKNIQYF
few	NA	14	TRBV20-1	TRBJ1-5	TGCAGTGCCCCCCGGGACATTGGCAATCAGCCCCAGCATTTT	CSAPRDIGNQPQHF
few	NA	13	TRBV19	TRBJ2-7	TGTGCCAGTAGTTACAGGGCCCACTACGAGCAGTACTTC	CASSYRAHYEQYF
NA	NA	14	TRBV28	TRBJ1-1	TGTGCCAGCAGTTTGCCCGGGGGGAAGACTGAAGCTTTCTTT	CASSLPGGKTEAFF
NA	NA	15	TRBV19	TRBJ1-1	TGTGCCAGTAGCACTCCAGGGGAGGTATCGGCTGAAGCTTTCTTT	CASSTPGEVSAEAFF
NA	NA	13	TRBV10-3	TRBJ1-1	TGTGCCACGACTTACGACCTGAACACTGAAGCTTTCTTT	CATTYDLNTEAFF
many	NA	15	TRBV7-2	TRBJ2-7	TGTGCCAGCAGCTTAGCCCCCGGGACAAGTCACGAGCAGTACTTC	CASSLAPGTSHEQYF
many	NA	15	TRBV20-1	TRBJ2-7	TGCAGTGCTAGAGAAGTGGGGACCTCTCCCTACGAGCAGTACTTC	CSAREVGTSPYEQYF
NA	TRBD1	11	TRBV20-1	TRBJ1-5	TGCAGTACAGGGGCCGGGCAGCCCCAGCATTTT	CSTGAGQPQHF
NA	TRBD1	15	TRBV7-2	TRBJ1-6	TGTGCCAGCAGCCCAGGGACAGGGGCTTATTCACCCCTCCACTTT	CASSPGTGAYSPLHF
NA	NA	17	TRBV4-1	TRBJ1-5	TGCGCCAGCAGCCCTCTGGAGGGCAGGGATAGCAATCAGCCCCAGCATTTT	CASSPLEGRDSNQPQHF
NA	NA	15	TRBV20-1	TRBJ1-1	TGCAGTGCTGGCCTCCCAGGCAGAGTGAACACTGAAGCTTTCTTT	CSAGLPGRVNTEAFF
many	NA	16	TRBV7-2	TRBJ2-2	TGTGCCAGCAGCTTATTCGGGGGCCAGGGCACCGGGGAGCTGTTTTTT	CASSLFGGQGTGELFF
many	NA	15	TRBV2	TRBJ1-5	TGTGCCAGCAGTGGGGATGTGGTTCCCAATCAGCCCCAGCATTTT	CASSGDVVPNQPQHF
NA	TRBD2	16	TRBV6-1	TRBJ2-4	TGTGCCAGCAGTGAAGGCGTGGGGGGGGGAATTGACATTCAGTACTTC	CASSEGVGGGIDIQYF
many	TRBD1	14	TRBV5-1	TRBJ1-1	TGCGCCAGCAGCACCGGGACAGCGAACACTGAAGCTTTCTTT	CASSTGTANTEAFF
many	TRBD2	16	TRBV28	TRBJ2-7	TGTGCCAGCAGTTCGGATACCGGGACTAGCCGCTACGAGCAGTACTTC	CASSSDTGTSRYEQYF
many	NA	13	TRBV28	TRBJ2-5	TGTGCCAGCAGTTTACCCTCGGAAGAGACCCAGTACTTC	CASSLPSEETQYF
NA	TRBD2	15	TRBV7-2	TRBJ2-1	TGTGCCAGCAGCTTAAGTGGGACTAGCGGGGGTGAGCAGTTCTTC	CASSLSGTSGGEQFF
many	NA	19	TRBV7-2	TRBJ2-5	TGTGCCAGCAGCTTAGGGATCGTCTTAGGGCCCTTTCTCGGAGAGACCCAGTACTTC	CASSLGIVLGPFLGETQYF
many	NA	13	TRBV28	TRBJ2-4	TGTGCCAGCAGTTTATCCGACAGGAACATTCAGTACTTC	CASSLSDRNIQYF
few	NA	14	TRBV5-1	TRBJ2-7	TGCGCCAGCAGCTTCTCTCTCCGTGGGGACGAGCAGTACTTC	CASSFSLRGDEQYF
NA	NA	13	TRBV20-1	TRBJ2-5	TGCAGTGCTGCCCCCGGCGGGGAAGAGACCCAGTACTTC	CSAAPGGEETQYF
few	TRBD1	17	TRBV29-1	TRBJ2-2	TGCAGCGTCTCGACCATCCCGACAGGGACCAACACCGGGGAGCTGTTTTTT	CSVSTIPTGTNTGELFF
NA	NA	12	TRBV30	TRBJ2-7	TGTGCCTTAAGACAGAGTTCCTACGAGCAGTACTTC	CALRQSSYEQYF
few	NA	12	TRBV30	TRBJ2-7	TGTGCCTGGAGACTGGAAGCCTACGAGCAGTACTTC	CAWRLEAYEQYF